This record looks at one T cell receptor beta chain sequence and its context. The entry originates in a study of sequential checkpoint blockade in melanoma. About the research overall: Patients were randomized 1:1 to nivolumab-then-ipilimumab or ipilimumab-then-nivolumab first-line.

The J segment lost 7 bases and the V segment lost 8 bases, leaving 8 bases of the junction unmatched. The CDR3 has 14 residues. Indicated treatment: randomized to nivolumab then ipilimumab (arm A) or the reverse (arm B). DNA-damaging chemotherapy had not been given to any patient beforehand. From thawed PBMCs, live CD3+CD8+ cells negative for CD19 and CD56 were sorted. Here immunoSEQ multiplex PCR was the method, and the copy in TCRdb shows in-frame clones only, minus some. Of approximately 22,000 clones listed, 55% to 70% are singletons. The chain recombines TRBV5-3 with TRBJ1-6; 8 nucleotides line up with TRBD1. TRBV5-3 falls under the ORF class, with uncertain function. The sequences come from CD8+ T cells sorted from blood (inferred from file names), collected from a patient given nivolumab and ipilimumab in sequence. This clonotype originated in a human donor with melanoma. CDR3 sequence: CASSAGQGNSPLHF. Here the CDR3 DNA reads TGTGCCAGCAGCGCCGGACAGGGCAATTCACCCCTCCACTTT.